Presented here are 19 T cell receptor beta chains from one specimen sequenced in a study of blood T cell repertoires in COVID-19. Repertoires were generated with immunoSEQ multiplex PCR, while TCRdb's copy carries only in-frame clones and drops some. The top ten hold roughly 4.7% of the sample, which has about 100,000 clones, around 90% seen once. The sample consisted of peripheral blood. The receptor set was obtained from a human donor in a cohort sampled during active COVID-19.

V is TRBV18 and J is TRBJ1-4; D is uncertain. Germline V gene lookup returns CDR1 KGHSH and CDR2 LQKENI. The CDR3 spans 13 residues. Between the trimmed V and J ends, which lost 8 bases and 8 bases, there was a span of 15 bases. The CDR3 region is CASTNLRSEKLFF. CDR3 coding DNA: TGTGCCAGCACGAACCTCCGGAGCGAAAAACTGTTTTTT.

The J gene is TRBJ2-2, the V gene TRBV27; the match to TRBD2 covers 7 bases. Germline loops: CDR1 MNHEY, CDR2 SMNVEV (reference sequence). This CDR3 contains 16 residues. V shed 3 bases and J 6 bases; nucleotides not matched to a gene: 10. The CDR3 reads CASSFLFYGLAGELFF. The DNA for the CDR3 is TGTGCCAGCAGTTTCCTTTTTTATGGACTAGCCGGGGAGCTGTTTTTT.

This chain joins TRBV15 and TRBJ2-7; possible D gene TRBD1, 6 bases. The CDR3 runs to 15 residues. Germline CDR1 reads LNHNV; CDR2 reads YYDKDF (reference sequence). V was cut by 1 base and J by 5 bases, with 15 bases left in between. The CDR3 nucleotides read TGTGCCACCAGCAGAGCGACAGGAAGTATCCACGAGCAGTACTTC. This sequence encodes CATSRATGSIHEQYF.

The DNA for the CDR3 is TGTGCCAGCAGCCCGGACAAAGGAAACACCATATATTTT. This encodes CASSPDKGNTIYF. The rearrangement joins TRBV9 to TRBJ1-3; a possible D gene is TRBD1 (5 bases). This CDR3 contains 13 residues. Per the germline V gene, CDR1 is SGDLS and CDR2 is YYNGEE. Trimming took off 4 bases at V and 4 bases at J, with 9 bases between the two ends.

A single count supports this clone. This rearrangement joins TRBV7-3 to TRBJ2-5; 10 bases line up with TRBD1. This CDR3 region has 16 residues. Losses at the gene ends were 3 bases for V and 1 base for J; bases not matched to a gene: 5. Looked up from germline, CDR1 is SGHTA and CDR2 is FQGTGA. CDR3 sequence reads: CASSLSRTGGQETQYF. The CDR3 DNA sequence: TGTGCCAGCAGCTTGAGCAGGACAGGGGGCCAAGAGACCCAGTACTTC. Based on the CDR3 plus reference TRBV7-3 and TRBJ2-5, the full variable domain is GAGVSQTPSNKVTEKGKYVELRCDPISGHTALYWYRQSLGQGPEFLIYFQGTGAADDSGLPNDRFFAVRPEGSVSTLKIQRTERGDSAVYLCASSLSRTGGQETQYFGPGTRLLVL.

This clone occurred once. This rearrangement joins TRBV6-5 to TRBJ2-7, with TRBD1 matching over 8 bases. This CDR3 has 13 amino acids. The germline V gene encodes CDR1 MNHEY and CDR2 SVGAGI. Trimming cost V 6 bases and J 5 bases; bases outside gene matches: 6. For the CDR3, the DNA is TGTGCCAGCAGCCTAGGACAGGGCCACGAGCAGTACTTC. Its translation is CASSLGQGHEQYF.

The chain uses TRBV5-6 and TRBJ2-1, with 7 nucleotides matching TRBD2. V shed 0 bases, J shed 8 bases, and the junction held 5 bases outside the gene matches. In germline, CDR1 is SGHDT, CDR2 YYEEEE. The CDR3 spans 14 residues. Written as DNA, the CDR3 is TGTGCCAGCAGCTTGGGGACTAGATCCCATGAGCAGTTCTTC. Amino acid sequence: CASSLGTRSHEQFF.

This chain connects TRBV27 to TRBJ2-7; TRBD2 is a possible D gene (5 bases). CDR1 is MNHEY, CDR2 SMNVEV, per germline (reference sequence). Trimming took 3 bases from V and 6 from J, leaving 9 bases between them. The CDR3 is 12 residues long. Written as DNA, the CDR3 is TGTGCCAGCAGTTTTCGTGCGGGCGAGCAGTACTTC. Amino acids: CASSFRAGEQYF.

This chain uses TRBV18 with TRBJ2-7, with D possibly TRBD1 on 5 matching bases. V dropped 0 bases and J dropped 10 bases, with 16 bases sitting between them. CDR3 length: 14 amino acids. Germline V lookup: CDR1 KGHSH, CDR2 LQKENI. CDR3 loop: CASSPPTAPMQQYF. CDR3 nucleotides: TGTGCCAGCTCACCACCGACAGCGCCTATGCAACAGTACTTC.

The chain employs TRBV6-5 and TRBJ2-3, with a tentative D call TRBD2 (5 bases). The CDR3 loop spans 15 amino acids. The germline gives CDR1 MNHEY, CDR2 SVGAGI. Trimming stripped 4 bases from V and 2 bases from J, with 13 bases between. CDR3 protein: CASSLSGINTDTQYF. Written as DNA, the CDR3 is TGTGCCAGCAGTTTATCCGGGATCAACACAGATACGCAGTATTTT.

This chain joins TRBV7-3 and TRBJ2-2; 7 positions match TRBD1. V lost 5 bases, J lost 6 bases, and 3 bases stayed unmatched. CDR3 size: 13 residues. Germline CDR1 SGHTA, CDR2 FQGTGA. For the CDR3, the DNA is TGTGCCAGCAGCGTCCAGGGGGCCGGGGAGCTGTTTTTT. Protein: CASSVQGAGELFF.

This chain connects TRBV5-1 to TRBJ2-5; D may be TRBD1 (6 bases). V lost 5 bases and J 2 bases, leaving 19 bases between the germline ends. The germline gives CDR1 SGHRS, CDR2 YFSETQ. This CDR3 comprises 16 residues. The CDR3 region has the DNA TGCGCCAGCAGTCGGCGAACAGGACAGAATCAAGAGACCCAGTACTTC. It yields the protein CASSRRTGQNQETQYF.

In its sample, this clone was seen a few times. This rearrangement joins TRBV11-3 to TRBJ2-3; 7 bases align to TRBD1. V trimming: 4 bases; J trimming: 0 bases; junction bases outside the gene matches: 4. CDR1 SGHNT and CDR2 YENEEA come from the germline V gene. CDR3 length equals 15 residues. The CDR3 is CASSSGQLSTDTQYF. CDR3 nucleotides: TGTGCCAGCAGCTCGGGACAGCTCAGCACAGATACGCAGTATTTT.

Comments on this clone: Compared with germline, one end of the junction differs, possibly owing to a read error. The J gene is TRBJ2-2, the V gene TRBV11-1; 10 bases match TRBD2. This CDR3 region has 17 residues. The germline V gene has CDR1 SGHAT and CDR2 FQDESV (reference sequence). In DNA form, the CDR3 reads TGTGCCAGCAGTTTAGCTCCACCGGGACTAGCGACCGGGGAGCTGTTTTTT. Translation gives CASSLAPPGLATGELFF. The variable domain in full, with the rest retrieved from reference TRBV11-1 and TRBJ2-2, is EAEVAQSPRYKITEKSQAVAFWCDPISGHATLYWYRQILGQGPELLVQFQDESVVDDSQLPKDRFSAERLKGVDSTLKIQPAELGDSAMYLCASSLAPPGLATGELFFGEGSRLTVL.

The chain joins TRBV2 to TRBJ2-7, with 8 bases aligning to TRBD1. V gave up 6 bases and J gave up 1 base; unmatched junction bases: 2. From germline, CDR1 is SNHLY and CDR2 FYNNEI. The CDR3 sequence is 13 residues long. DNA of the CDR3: TGTGCCAGCAGGACAGGGGCGTCCTACGAGCAGTACTTC. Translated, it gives CASRTGASYEQYF.

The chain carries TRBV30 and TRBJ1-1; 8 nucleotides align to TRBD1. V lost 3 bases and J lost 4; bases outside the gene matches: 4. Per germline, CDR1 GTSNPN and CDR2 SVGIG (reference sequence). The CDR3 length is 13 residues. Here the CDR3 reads CAWRTGVGTEAFF. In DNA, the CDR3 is TGTGCCTGGAGGACAGGGGTGGGCACTGAAGCTTTCTTT.

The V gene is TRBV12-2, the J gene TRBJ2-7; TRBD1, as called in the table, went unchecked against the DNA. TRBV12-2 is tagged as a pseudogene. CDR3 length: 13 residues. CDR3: CASRSRDRGEQYF. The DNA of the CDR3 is TGTGCAAGTCGCTCCCGGGACAGGGGGGAGCAGTACTTC.

Here the CDR3 DNA reads TGTGCCAGCAGCTTAGCGTTTTCAGGGGATGGCTACACCTTC. Its translation is CASSLAFSGDGYTF. The chain couples TRBV7-2 to TRBJ1-2; a weak D match, TRBD1 (6 bases). This CDR3 comprises 14 residues. Germline V CDR1 and CDR2: SGHTA, FQGNSA. The ends were cut back, 0 bases at V and 6 bases at J, with 11 bases in the middle.

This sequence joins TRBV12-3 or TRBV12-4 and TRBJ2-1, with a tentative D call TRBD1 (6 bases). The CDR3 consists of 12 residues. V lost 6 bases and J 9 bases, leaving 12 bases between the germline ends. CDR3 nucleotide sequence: TGTGCCAGCAGCCCAGGGGCGACTGAGCAGTTCTTC. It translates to CASSPGATEQFF.